These T cell receptor beta chains were read from a single sample in a study of blood T cell repertoires in COVID-19. Method: immunoSEQ multiplex PCR; TCRdb's copy keeps in-frame clones and lacks some. This sample has approximately 150,000 clones, with about 87% found just once. The sample consisted of peripheral blood. The receptors originated from a woman in her forties or fifties with active or convalescent COVID-19. The conserved cysteine and the conserved F or W are not part of the CDR3 here. Clone size appears in some rows only: once, few, many, or a class for an expanded clone.

J: TRBJ2-3
V: TRBV29-1
size: once
CDR3: SVGLAGTQY

J: TRBJ2-3
V: TRBV4-1
size: .
CDR3: ASSQAGGWTDTQY

J: TRBJ2-7
V: TRBV4-2
size: .
CDR3: ASSQDEGRLAYYEQY

J: TRBJ2-7
V: TRBV18
size: .
CDR3: ASSTGTGAYEQY

J: TRBJ2-7
V: TRBV30
size: .
CDR3: AWERGQGTYEQY

J: TRBJ2-2
V: TRBV9
size: .
CDR3: ASSGSGGNTGELF

J: TRBJ2-7
V: TRBV3-1/TRBV3-2
size: .
CDR3: ASSQLTRATYEQY

J: TRBJ2-3
V: TRBV27
size: .
CDR3: ASSSSAFGTDTQY

J: TRBJ1-5
V: TRBV3-1/TRBV3-2
size: .
CDR3: ASSTGPHQPQH

J: TRBJ1-1
V: TRBV11-2
size: .
CDR3: ASSLGTGGYTEAF

J: TRBJ2-7
V: TRBV29-1
size: .
CDR3: SVEAGESSYEQY

J: TRBJ1-1
V: TRBV29-1
size: .
CDR3: SVATGGTEAF

J: TRBJ2-1
V: TRBV5-4
size: .
CDR3: ASSLALAGGSYNEQF

J: TRBJ2-1
V: TRBV24-1
size: .
CDR3: ATSDIPRGSSYNEQF

J: TRBJ2-7
V: TRBV30
size: .
CDR3: AWGGTSGRGYEQY

J: TRBJ2-1
V: TRBV5-1
size: .
CDR3: ASSLAVGAGNHDEQF

J: TRBJ2-5
V: TRBV5-1
size: .
CDR3: ASSGGSATLQETQY

J: TRBJ1-5
V: TRBV7-6
size: .
CDR3: ASSSGVSNQPQH

J: TRBJ1-5
V: TRBV25-1
size: .
CDR3: ASSLSGGNQPQH

J: TRBJ2-1
V: TRBV7-2
size: .
CDR3: ASSPRGRGDYNEQF

J: TRBJ2-5
V: TRBV24-1
size: .
CDR3: ATSKGYQETQY

J: TRBJ2-6
V: TRBV6-2/TRBV6-3
size: .
CDR3: ASSEQAHSGANVLT

J: TRBJ2-2
V: TRBV28
size: once
CDR3: ASSLLMGGRSNTGELF

J: TRBJ1-2
V: TRBV6-5
size: .
CDR3: ASSYQGHGYT

J: TRBJ1-2
V: TRBV19
size: .
CDR3: ASRTTGDYGYT

J: TRBJ1-1
V: TRBV6-2/TRBV6-3
size: .
CDR3: ASSYEQGAVSTEAF

J: TRBJ1-1
V: TRBV5-1
size: once
CDR3: ASSLAGGRTEAF

J: TRBJ2-2
V: TRBV9
size: .
CDR3: ASSVADGWSTGELF

J: TRBJ2-5
V: TRBV4-1
size: .
CDR3: ASSQDPGETQY

J: TRBJ1-1
V: TRBV11-2
size: .
CDR3: ASSAHRGEAF

J: TRBJ1-5
V: TRBV12-3/TRBV12-4
size: .
CDR3: ASSEQINQPQH

J: TRBJ2-2
V: TRBV19
size: .
CDR3: ASRRDRSSTGELF

J: TRBJ2-7
V: TRBV11-2
size: once
CDR3: ASSLGLAGNYEQY

J: TRBJ1-4
V: TRBV18
size: .
CDR3: ASSPGTGDEKLF

J: TRBJ2-7
V: TRBV7-9
size: once
CDR3: ASSYPSSGGLNEQY

J: TRBJ1-4
V: TRBV6-5
size: once
CDR3: ASSWDRKAVKLF

J: TRBJ2-1
V: TRBV4-2
size: once
CDR3: ASSQESPSGSYNEQF

J: TRBJ2-5
V: TRBV5-4
size: .
CDR3: ASSLDREETQY

J: TRBJ1-5
V: TRBV7-2
size: .
CDR3: ASSFDTNQPQH

J: TRBJ1-2
V: TRBV4-3
size: few
CDR3: ASSQDGTVTYGYT

J: TRBJ2-3
V: TRBV4-1
size: .
CDR3: ASSQPTSGITDTQY

J: TRBJ1-1
V: TRBV18
size: once
CDR3: ASSPDTGNTEAF

J: TRBJ2-7
V: TRBV7-3
size: .
CDR3: ASSRQGGRVDEQY

J: TRBJ1-1
V: TRBV14
size: .
CDR3: ASSQAAGKNTEAF

J: TRBJ1-4
V: TRBV10-3
size: .
CDR3: ATATNEKLF

J: TRBJ2-4
V: TRBV7-9
size: .
CDR3: ASSLGGVGIQY

J: TRBJ2-5
V: TRBV5-1
size: once
CDR3: ASSGRVDGETQY

J: TRBJ2-1
V: TRBV5-1
size: .
CDR3: ASKTGTGVDNEQF

J: TRBJ2-1
V: TRBV4-1
size: .
CDR3: ASSQDGLPGPLSYNEQF

J: TRBJ2-4
V: TRBV11-2
size: .
CDR3: ASSLRLAGAKNIQY

J: TRBJ2-3
V: TRBV2
size: .
CDR3: ASMTPGQITDTQY

J: TRBJ1-4
V: TRBV5-1
size: .
CDR3: ASSYGEKLF

J: TRBJ2-7
V: TRBV10-2
size: .
CDR3: ASSEIQAYEQY

J: TRBJ1-1
V: TRBV6-1
size: .
CDR3: ASSERGDRGPF

J: TRBJ2-1
V: TRBV11-3
size: once
CDR3: ASSLGGDLGSNEQF

J: TRBJ2-7
V: TRBV6-5
size: .
CDR3: ASSARQGYEQY